The clone carrying this T cell receptor beta chain has just a few counts. This sample is part of a study of identical twins. TCRdb re-called the 5' RACE reads with MiXCR, one entry per CDR3 protein. The sample has about 470,000 distinct CDR3 sequences, roughly a quarter seen once. The V gene lost 4 bases and the J gene lost 5 bases, with 14 bases spanning the gap. Germline V lookup: CDR1 LGHDT, CDR2 YNNKEL (reference sequence). This CDR3 comprises 14 residues. The same specimen was also included in a second study, on T cells expressing NK-cell markers.

Sequencing was performed on CD4+ T cells sorted from blood. The chain recombines TRBV3-1 with TRBJ2-5; tentatively, D is TRBD2 (6 bases). This TCR was sampled from a woman aged 18-29 years in good health. The CDR3 DNA reads TGTGCCAGCAGCCTGGGTTCCAGCGGGGAGACCCAGTACTTC. It is translated as CASSLGSSGETQYF.